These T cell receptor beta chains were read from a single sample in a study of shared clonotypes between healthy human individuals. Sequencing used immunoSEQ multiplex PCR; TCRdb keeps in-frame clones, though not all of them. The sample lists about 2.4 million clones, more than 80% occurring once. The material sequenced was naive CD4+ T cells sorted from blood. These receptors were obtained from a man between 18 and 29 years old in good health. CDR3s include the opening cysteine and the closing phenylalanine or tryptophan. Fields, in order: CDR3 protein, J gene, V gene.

CASTNRPGTGGSRAEKLFF | TRBJ1-4 | TRBV7-9
CASRDRVGNANYGYTF | TRBJ1-2 | TRBV19
CATSRDNKNEKLFF | TRBJ1-4 | TRBV15
CASSPMASGATGELFF | TRBJ2-2 | TRBV18
CASSFYRGSGEKLFF | TRBJ1-4 | TRBV6-5
CASSLGTGGVEGNEKLFF | TRBJ1-4 | TRBV11-2
CASSLLAVAGELFF | TRBJ2-2 | TRBV7-9
CASSEGTGGGNTIYF | TRBJ1-3 | TRBV6-1
CASSYPGGDTQYF | TRBJ2-3 | TRBV5-1
CASTQMGQGAPDTEAFF | TRBJ1-1 | TRBV5-1
CASRSRGIDEQFF | TRBJ2-1 | TRBV5-8
CASSRKSGQDIRYNEQFF | TRBJ2-1 | TRBV21-1
CASSEQGGIYGYTF | TRBJ1-2 | TRBV2
CASSLDGLGNTIYF | TRBJ1-3 | TRBV5-6
CASSTGPEYYNEQFF | TRBJ2-1 | TRBV10-2
CASSLLVGGTDTQYF | TRBJ2-3 | TRBV5-8
CASSLADSGTQYF | TRBJ2-5 | TRBV5-6
CASRHREGSGNTIYF | TRBJ1-3 | TRBV12-2
CSEGTGASTDTQYF | TRBJ2-3 | TRBV29-1
CAWIPRDRGNTIYF | TRBJ1-3 | TRBV30
CASSYVPGPGGEKLFF | TRBJ1-4 | TRBV7-9
CASSVGLYTGELFF | TRBJ2-2 | TRBV6-6
CASSLTDRAEKLFF | TRBJ1-4 | TRBV11-2
CASSSQEGMNEKLFF | TRBJ1-4 | TRBV7-9
CASSFPAGYGYTF | TRBJ1-2 | TRBV11-2
CAISSHISGQVNNSPLRF | TRBJ1-6 | TRBV10-3
CASSSPWLGVPADTQYF | TRBJ2-3 | TRBV5-6
CARRPGKTGYGYTF | TRBJ1-2 | TRBV5-3
CSAGLGADTQYF | TRBJ2-3 | TRBV29-1
CASSLGTGGRGTDTQYF | TRBJ2-3 | TRBV5-6
CASSVSPSADTQYF | TRBJ2-3 | TRBV9
CASSLSRAGYTF | TRBJ1-2 | TRBV28
CASSRPTGSSYEQYF | TRBJ2-7 | TRBV5-8
CASSSGQGSTDTQYF | TRBJ2-3 | TRBV7-9
CASSDTGVSGNTIYF | TRBJ1-3 | TRBV7-9
CASSVPRYEQYF | TRBJ2-7 | TRBV6-1
CAWRAQNQPQHF | TRBJ1-5 | TRBV30
CASSPGTSGSTDTQYF | TRBJ2-3 | TRBV7-8
CASSIGLAYDEQYF | TRBJ2-7 | TRBV6-1
CASSYSGQGKETQYF | TRBJ2-5 | TRBV6-5
CASSLLNRDEQFF | TRBJ2-1 | TRBV5-4
CASTGEGPSTGELFF | TRBJ2-2 | TRBV5-1
CASSERQGGAINSYNEQFF | TRBJ2-1 | TRBV6-1
CSGSTGGPANEQYF | TRBJ2-7 | TRBV29-1
CASSLGTGSYGYTF | TRBJ1-2 | TRBV7-2
CASSPHVASYNEQFF | TRBJ2-1 | TRBV7-2
CASSLRTWGNNHTEAFF | TRBJ1-1 | TRBV28
CASTISTGSYGYTF | TRBJ1-2 | TRBV5-1
CASSRSGTENQPQHF | TRBJ1-5 | TRBV7-9
CSAANEGTQYF | TRBJ2-3 | TRBV20-1
CASSRGSNQPQHF | TRBJ1-5 | TRBV5-6
CASSLILGGAGETQYF | TRBJ2-5 | TRBV6-5
CASSFLGSGSGNEQFF | TRBJ2-1 | TRBV5-1
CASSSGRGNEKLFF | TRBJ1-4 | TRBV19
CASSLASRYGTDTQYF | TRBJ2-3 | TRBV7-2